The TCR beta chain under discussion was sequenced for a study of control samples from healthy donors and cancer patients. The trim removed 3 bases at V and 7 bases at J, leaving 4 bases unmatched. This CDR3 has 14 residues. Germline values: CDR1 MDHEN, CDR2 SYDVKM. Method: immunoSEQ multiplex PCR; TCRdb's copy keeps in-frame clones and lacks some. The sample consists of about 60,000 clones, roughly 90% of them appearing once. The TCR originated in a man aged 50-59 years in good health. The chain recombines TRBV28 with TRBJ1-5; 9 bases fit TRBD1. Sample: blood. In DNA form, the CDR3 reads TGTGCCAGCAGTTTCCTGGACAGGGGCCAGCCCCAGCATTTT. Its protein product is CASSFLDRGQPQHF.